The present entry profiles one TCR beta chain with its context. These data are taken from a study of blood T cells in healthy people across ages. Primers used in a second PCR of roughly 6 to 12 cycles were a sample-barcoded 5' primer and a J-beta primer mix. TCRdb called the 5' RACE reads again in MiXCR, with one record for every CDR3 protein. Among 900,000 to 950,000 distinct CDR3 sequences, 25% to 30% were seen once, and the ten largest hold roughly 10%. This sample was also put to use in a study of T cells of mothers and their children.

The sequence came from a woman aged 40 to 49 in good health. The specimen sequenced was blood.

The chain's CDR3 is CASSIVGEYTEAFF. As DNA, the CDR3 is TGTGCCAGCAGCATAGTTGGGGAGTACACTGAAGCTTTCTTT. This sequence joins TRBV9 and TRBJ1-1, with D unresolved. Trimming took 4 bases from V and 3 from J, leaving 13 bases between them. The V gene's germline CDR1 is SGDLS and CDR2 YYNGEE. The CDR3 totals 14 residues.